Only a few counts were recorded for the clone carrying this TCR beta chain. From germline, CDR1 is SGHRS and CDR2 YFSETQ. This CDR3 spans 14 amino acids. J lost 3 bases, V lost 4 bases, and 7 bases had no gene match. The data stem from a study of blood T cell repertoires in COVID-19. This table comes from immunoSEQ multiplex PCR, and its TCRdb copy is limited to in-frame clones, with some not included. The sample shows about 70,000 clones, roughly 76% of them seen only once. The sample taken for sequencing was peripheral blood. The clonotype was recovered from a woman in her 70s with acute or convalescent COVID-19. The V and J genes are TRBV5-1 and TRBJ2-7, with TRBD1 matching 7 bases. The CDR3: CASSDRTGHYEQYF. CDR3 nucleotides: TGCGCCAGCAGCGATCGGACAGGCCACTACGAGCAGTACTTC.